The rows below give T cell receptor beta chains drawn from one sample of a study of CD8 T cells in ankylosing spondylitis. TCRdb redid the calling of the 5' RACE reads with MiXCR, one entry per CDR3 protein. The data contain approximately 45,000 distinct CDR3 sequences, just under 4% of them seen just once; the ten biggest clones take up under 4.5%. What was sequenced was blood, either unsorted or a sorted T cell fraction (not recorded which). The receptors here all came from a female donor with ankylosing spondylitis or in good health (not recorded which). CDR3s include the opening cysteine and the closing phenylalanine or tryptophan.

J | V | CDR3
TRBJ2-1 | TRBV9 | CASTTRGQREGGQFF
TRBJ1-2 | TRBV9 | CASSATQGSRDGYTF
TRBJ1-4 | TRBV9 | CASSAGGGPGEKLFF
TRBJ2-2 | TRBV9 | CASSKGLGELFF
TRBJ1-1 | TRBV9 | CASSVQGAALNTEAFF
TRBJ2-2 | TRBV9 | CASSVSERGELFF
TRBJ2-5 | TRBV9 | CASSPGTQETQYF
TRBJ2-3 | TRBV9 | CASSVSGGSGDTQYF
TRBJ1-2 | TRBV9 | CASSVDQGKGGYTF
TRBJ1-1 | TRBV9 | CASTYTHTMNTEAFF
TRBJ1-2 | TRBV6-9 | CASSQHPRAPDYGYTF
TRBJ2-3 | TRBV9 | CASSVARTFTDTQYF
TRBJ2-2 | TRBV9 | CASSPAPTGELFF
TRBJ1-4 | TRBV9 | CASSVASFNEKLFF
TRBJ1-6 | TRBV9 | CASSARTGISPLHF
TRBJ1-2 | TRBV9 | CASSVVSDSNYGYTF